The T cell receptor beta chain under discussion was sequenced for a study of blood T cell repertoires in COVID-19. Some clones are missing from TCRdb's copy, which holds only in-frame ones; the method was immunoSEQ multiplex PCR. The sample has 45,000 to 55,000 clones, around 83% seen once. Germline lookup yields CDR1 SGHRS and CDR2 YFSETQ. The V segment lost 4 bases and the J segment 4 bases; nucleotides outside the gene matches: 9. The CDR3 is made up of 15 amino acids. The chain uses TRBV5-1 and TRBJ1-1, with TRBD1 matching 8 bases. The receptor was isolated from a man in his fifties or sixties with active COVID-19. The sequenced sample consisted of peripheral blood. The CDR3 nucleotides read TGCGCCAGCAGCCCGAGACAGGGGACGGGCACTGAAGCTTTCTTT. Amino acids: CASSPRQGTGTEAFF.